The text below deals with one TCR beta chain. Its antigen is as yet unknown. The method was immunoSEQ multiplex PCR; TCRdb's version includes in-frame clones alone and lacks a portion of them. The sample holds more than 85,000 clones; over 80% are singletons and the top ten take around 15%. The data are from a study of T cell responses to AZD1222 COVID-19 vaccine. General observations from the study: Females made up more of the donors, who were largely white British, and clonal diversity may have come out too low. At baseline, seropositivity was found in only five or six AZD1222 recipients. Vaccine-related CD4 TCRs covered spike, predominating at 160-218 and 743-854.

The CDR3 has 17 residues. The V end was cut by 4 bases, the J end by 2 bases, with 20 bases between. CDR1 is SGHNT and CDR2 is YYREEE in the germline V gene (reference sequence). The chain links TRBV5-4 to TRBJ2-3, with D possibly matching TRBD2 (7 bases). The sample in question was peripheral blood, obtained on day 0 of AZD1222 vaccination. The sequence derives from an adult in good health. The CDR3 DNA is TGTGCCAGCAGCGCGGGGGACACCAGGAAAACCACAGATACGCAGTATTTT. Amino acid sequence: CASSAGDTRKTTDTQYF. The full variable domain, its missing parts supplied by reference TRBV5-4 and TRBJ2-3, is ETGVTQSPTHLIKTRGQQVTLRCSSQSGHNTVSWYQQALGQGPQFIFQYYREEENGRGNFPPRFSGLQFPNYSSELNVNALELDDSALYLCASSAGDTRKTTDTQYFGPGTRLTVL.